This T cell receptor beta chain was recorded in a study of regulatory T cells in long-lasting Graves disease. Study-wide context: New Graves' disease cases had less than 3 months of antithyroid drugs.

This clonotype has ten or more counts. Its antigen remains unidentified. CDR3 length: 11 residues. Germline V lookup: CDR1 SNHLY, CDR2 FYNNEI. The V end lost 9 bases, the J end lost 3 bases, and 8 bases lay between the germline ends. The time point: newly diagnosed GD, antithyroid drugs for less than 3 months. Isolated PBMC RNA provided the starting material for the TCR library. The TCR beta library used iRepertoire HTBI primers with Arm-PCR amplification of CDR3. Each CDR3 protein gets one entry after TCRdb re-called the multiplex PCR reads with MiXCR. The table has roughly 250,000 distinct CDR3 sequences, roughly 18% seen once. Study conclusions and caveats: Persistent disease exhibited a predilection for TRBV28, TRBJ1-2 and TRBJ2-5. Having only a small sample size may have limited accuracy.

These sequences were also reported in another study, on T cells in Graves' hyperthyroidism and ophthalmopathy.

The receptor's source is a woman aged 30 to 39 with Graves disease. The sample consisted of peripheral blood mononuclear cells (PBMCs), taken at new diagnosis, from a patient treated with antithyroid drugs. The chain employs TRBV2 and TRBJ1-1; D remains unclear. CDR3 protein: CASTYDTEAFF. CDR3 in DNA: TGTGCCAGTACGTATGACACTGAAGCTTTCTTT.